The clone carrying this T cell receptor (beta chain) showed up many times. Antigen specificity is unknown. In all sorted populations, purity surpassed 98%. Expressed TCRB transcripts were sequenced, since all the RNA that had been isolated was reverse transcribed. This table comes from immunoSEQ multiplex PCR, and its TCRdb copy is limited to in-frame clones, with some not included. The data contain about 140,000 clones, more than 9% of them seen just once; the ten biggest clones take up under 1.5%. This sample stems from a study of beta chain features in type 1 diabetes. General observations from the study: The similarity of naive, central memory and Treg TCRB repertoires appeared greater among patients than among healthy donors.

Per germline, CDR1 GTSNPN and CDR2 SVGIG (reference sequence). J was trimmed by 1 base and V by 4 bases; bases with no gene match: 0. CDR3 length equals 12 residues. The sample comprised naive CD4+ T cells from blood. V is TRBV30 and J is TRBJ1-2; 7 bases match TRBD1. The receptor was derived from a man younger than 35 in good health. CDR3 coding DNA: TGTGCCTGGAACAGGGGTAACTATGGCTACACCTTC. Amino acids: CAWNRGNYGYTF.